This is a list of T cell receptor beta chains from one sample in a study of T cells in Graves' hyperthyroidism and ophthalmopathy. TCRdb independently ran MiXCR on the multiplex PCR reads; one entry per CDR3 protein. The data hold 650,000 to 750,000 distinct CDR3 sequences, with 13% to 15% observed a single time. Input material: blood. The source is a woman aged 18-35 years with Graves' hyperthyroidism. The CDR3 runs from the conserved cysteine through the conserved F or W. The D gene is left open where the match is weak. Some rows mark clone size as missing; the rest say once, few, many or name a class of expanded clone.

cdr3_length,j_call,d_call,v_call,clone_size,cdr3_nt,cdr3_aa
13,TRBJ1-1,.,TRBV6-2/TRBV6-3,few,TGTGCCAGCAGTTATCGACGCGCCACTGAAGCTTTCTTT,CASSYRRATEAFF
16,TRBJ2-1,.,TRBV18,many,TGTGCCAGCTCACCACTCAGTGAGAGCTCCTACAATGAGCAGTTCTTC,CASSPLSESSYNEQFF
16,TRBJ2-4,.,TRBV28,.,TGTGCCAGCAGTTTACATGGCGTTCTAGCCAAAAACATTCAGTACTTC,CASSLHGVLAKNIQYF
15,TRBJ2-3,.,TRBV18,.,TGTGCCAGCTCACCGGGAGCAAGTATCACAGATACGCAGTATTTT,CASSPGASITDTQYF
15,TRBJ1-2,.,TRBV28,many,TGTGCCAGCAGTTTCCAGGGACGAGCTAACTATGGCTACACCTTC,CASSFQGRANYGYTF
14,TRBJ1-1,TRBD1,TRBV10-3,many,TGTGCCATCAGTGAGCCTGGACAGGCTGGGGGAGCTTTCTTT,CAISEPGQAGGAFF
12,TRBJ1-1,.,TRBV5-1,few,TGCGCCAGCAGCTTGAATGGGAATGAAGCTTTCTTT,CASSLNGNEAFF
15,TRBJ1-1,.,TRBV7-9,.,TGTGCCAGCAGCTTATTCGTGTCAGCAAACACTGAAGCTTCCTTT,CASSLFVSANTEASF
11,TRBJ2-7,.,TRBV6-2/TRBV6-3,many,TGTGCCAGCAGTTACATCTACGAGCAGTACTTC,CASSYIYEQYF
18,TRBJ2-7,.,TRBV7-9,many,TGTGCCAGCAGTTCCTCCGCCGGGACCAATAATTTCTCCTACGAGCAGTACTTC,CASSSSAGTNNFSYEQYF
14,TRBJ2-1,.,TRBV18,many,TGTGCCAGCTCACGGGAAACTGGATACAATGAGCAGTTCTTC,CASSRETGYNEQFF
14,TRBJ2-5,TRBD1,TRBV7-9,.,TGTGCCAGCAGCTCGAGGACAGGGAAAGAGACCCAGTACTTC,CASSSRTGKETQYF
14,TRBJ2-5,.,TRBV24-1,few,TGTGCCACCAGTGGAGTTGTGAAGGGAGAGACCCAGTACTTC,CATSGVVKGETQYF
13,TRBJ2-4,.,TRBV6-1,.,TGTGCCATCGTTGAAGGGTTCGGAAACATTCAGTACTTC,CAIVEGFGNIQYF